The 14 T cell receptor beta chains below come from one sample, sequenced in a study of cytomegalovirus exposure and HLA in healthy donors. The data were produced by immunoSEQ multiplex PCR, yet TCRdb's version contains in-frame clones alone and is incomplete. The repertoire holds hundreds of thousands of clones, with roughly 84% as singletons. The sample consisted of PBMCs. The receptors here all came from a young woman in good health and CMV-seropositive.

The V gene is TRBV30, the J gene TRBJ1-1; 8 bases align to TRBD1. This CDR3 has 12 amino acids. Germline V gene sequence: CDR1 GTSNPN, CDR2 SVGIG (reference sequence). The V segment lost 1 base and the J segment 6 bases; nucleotides outside the gene matches: 1. CDR3 loop: CAWSEQGAEAFF. The CDR3 coding sequence is TGTGCCTGGAGTGAACAGGGGGCTGAAGCTTTCTTT.

CDR3 loop: CASSHYRWEGYNIQYF. CDR3 sequence (DNA): TGTGCCAGCAGCCACTATCGTTGGGAGGGCTATAACATTCAGTACTTC. V and J are TRBV7-9 and TRBJ2-4, with 7 bases aligning to TRBD2. The CDR3 totals 16 residues. The trim removed 5 bases at V and 7 bases at J, leaving 14 bases unmatched. The germline CDR1 and CDR2 sequences are SEHNR and FQNEAQ (reference sequence).

The chain is built from TRBV14 and TRBJ2-3; 7 bases line up with TRBD2. Germline CDR1 SGHDN, CDR2 FVKESK. J lost 3 bases, V lost 2 bases, and 2 bases had no gene match. The CDR3 spans 14 residues. CDR3: CASSQLRGTDTQYF. In DNA, the CDR3 is TGTGCCAGCAGCCAACTGCGGGGGACAGATACGCAGTATTTT.

This chain links TRBV28 with TRBJ1-1; TRBD1 matches at 7 bases. The CDR3 runs 15 residues. Trimming at V came to 5 bases and at J to 1 base, leaving 7 bases not matched to a gene. Germline lookup yields CDR1 MDHEN and CDR2 SYDVKM. This CDR3 reads CASSPTDRTNTEAFF. The CDR3 nucleotides read TGTGCCAGCAGTCCGACGGACAGGACGAACACTGAAGCTTTCTTT. The full variable domain, rest sourced from reference TRBV28 and TRBJ1-1, is DVKVTQSSRYLVKRTGEKVFLECVQDMDHENMFWYRQDPGLGLRLIYFSYDVKMKEKGDIPEGYSVSREKKERFSLILESASTNQTSMYLCASSPTDRTNTEAFFGQGTRLTVV.

This chain joins TRBV9 and TRBJ2-2; the match to TRBD2 covers 11 bases. The ends lost 0 bases at V and 4 bases at J; junction bases unmatched: 5. Germline CDR1 reads SGDLS; CDR2 reads YYNGEE. This CDR3 contains 17 residues. The CDR3 loop is CASSVVTSGRTTGELFF. DNA of the CDR3: TGTGCCAGCAGCGTAGTAACTAGCGGGAGAACCACCGGGGAGCTGTTTTTT.

The chain carries TRBV4-1 and TRBJ2-5, with TRBD1 matching over 8 bases. Germline loops: CDR1 MGHRA, CDR2 YSYEKL. J gave up 3 bases and V 2 bases, and 11 bases lay outside the gene matches. The CDR3 has 17 amino acids. The CDR3 DNA sequence: TGCGCCAGCAGCCAACCCGGACAGGGATCTCGGGAAGAGACCCAGTACTTC. Protein: CASSQPGQGSREETQYF.

The CDR3 region is CATSTLGQAYEQYF. DNA for the CDR3: TGTGCCACCAGCACCTTGGGACAGGCGTACGAGCAGTACTTC. The V call is TRBV15, the J call TRBJ2-7; 8 nucleotides agree with TRBD1. Germline lookup yields CDR1 LNHNV and CDR2 YYDKDF (reference sequence). CDR3 size: 14 residues. J lost 4 bases, V lost 4 bases, and 6 bases had no gene match.

This sequence joins TRBV2 and TRBJ2-5, with D maybe TRBD1 (6 bases). The CDR3 is 13 amino acids. The germline V gene encodes CDR1 SNHLY and CDR2 FYNNEI. V lost 4 bases and J 3 bases, leaving 9 bases between the germline ends. The CDR3 spells CASSAGEKETQYF. The CDR3 nucleotides are TGTGCCAGCAGTGCAGGGGAGAAAGAGACCCAGTACTTC.

J is TRBJ1-1 and V is TRBV5-5; 7 nucleotides match TRBD1. Germline lookup yields CDR1 SGHKS and CDR2 YYEKEE (reference sequence). With V trimmed by 4 bases and J by 6 bases, 3 bases remained unmatched. The CDR3 length is 12 residues. CDR3 in DNA: TGTGCCAGCAGCCAGGGGGTCGCTGAAGCTTTCTTT. It encodes CASSQGVAEAFF.

V is TRBV6-1 and J is TRBJ1-1; D ambiguous. Germline values: CDR1 MNHNS, CDR2 SASEGT. The CDR3 covers 13 residues. V was trimmed by 2 bases and J by 3 bases, leaving 7 bases between them. CDR3 loop: CASSEYRDTEAFF. The CDR3 DNA reads TGTGCCAGCAGTGAATATCGGGACACTGAAGCTTTCTTT.

The chain employs TRBV19 and TRBJ2-7; 11 bases match TRBD1. In germline, CDR1 is LNHDA, CDR2 SQIVND (reference sequence). CDR3 length: 13 amino acids. V was clipped by 4 bases and J by 6 bases; unmatched bases: 2. The DNA for the CDR3 is TGTGCCAGTAGTACCGGGACAGGGGGCGAGCAGTACTTC. Protein sequence: CASSTGTGGEQYF. Complete variable domain (other parts from reference TRBV19 and TRBJ2-7): DGGITQSPKYLFRKEGQNVTLSCEQNLNHDAMYWYRQDPGQGLRLIYYSQIVNDFQKGDIAEGYSVSREKKESFPLTVTSAQKNPTAFYLCASSTGTGGEQYFGPGTRLTVT.

The J gene is TRBJ1-2, the V gene TRBV10-3, with 7 bases matching TRBD1. This CDR3 is 13 amino acids long. Losses at the gene ends were 7 bases for V and 6 bases for J; bases not matched to a gene: 8. Germline V gene lookup returns CDR1 ENHRY and CDR2 SYGVKD. Here the CDR3 DNA reads TGTGCCATCACCTCGGACAGGTACGATGGCTACACCTTC. Its protein product is CAITSDRYDGYTF.

The chain has TRBV28 and TRBJ1-5, with TRBD1 matching 9 bases. This CDR3 contains 15 residues. V lost 7 bases to trimming and J lost 7 bases; unmatched junction nucleotides: 11. From germline, CDR1 is MDHEN and CDR2 SYDVKM. CDR3 coding DNA: TGTGCCAGCAACTTCTACAGGGGGCCTCGGCAGCCCCAGCATTTT. It encodes CASNFYRGPRQPQHF.

The V call is TRBV9, the J call TRBJ2-1; possibly TRBD1 for D (6 bases). The CDR3 spans 16 residues. Germline V gene lookup returns CDR1 SGDLS and CDR2 YYNGEE. The V end was cut by 3 bases, the J end by 7 bases, with 20 bases between. CDR3 DNA: TGTGCCAGCAGCGCTACCAGGGGTTTGTCCGTGAATGAGCAGTTCTTC. Translating gives CASSATRGLSVNEQFF.